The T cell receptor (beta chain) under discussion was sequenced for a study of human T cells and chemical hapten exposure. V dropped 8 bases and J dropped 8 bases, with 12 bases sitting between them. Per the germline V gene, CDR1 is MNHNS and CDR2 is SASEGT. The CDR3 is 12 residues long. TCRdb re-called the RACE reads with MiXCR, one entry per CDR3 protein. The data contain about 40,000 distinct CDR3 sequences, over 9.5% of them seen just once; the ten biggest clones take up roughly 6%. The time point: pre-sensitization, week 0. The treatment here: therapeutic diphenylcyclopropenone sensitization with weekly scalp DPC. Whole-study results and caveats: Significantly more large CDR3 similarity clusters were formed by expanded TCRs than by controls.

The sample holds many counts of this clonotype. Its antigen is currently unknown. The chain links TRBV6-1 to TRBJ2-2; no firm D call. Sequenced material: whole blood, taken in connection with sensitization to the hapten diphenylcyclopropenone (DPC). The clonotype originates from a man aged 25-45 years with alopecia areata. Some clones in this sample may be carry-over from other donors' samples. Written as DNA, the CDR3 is TGTGCCAGCGGAAGATTGGCTGGGGAGCTGTTTTTT. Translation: CASGRLAGELFF.